These 22 T cell receptor beta chains were all obtained from the same sample, sequenced in a study of molecular identifiers for immune sequencing clone quantification. One entry per CDR3 protein results from TCRdb running MiXCR on the PCR reads. The sample records more than 300,000 distinct CDR3 sequences, 20% to 25% being singletons. Sequences were obtained from naive CD8+ T cells from blood, with Jurkat cell RNA spiked in. Subset given: FACS-sorted CD8+CD4-CCR7+CD45RA+ naive T cells. The receptor set was obtained from a human donor in good health. Some libraries in this study had Jurkat cell RNA spiked in.

This clonotype was recorded at least ten times. V usage is TRBV29-1 and J usage is TRBJ2-3; D remains ambiguous. Deletions cut 4 bases from V and 6 bases from J, with 5 bases between. The germline V gene has CDR1 SQVTM and CDR2 ANQGSEA. This CDR3 contains 10 residues. The CDR3 region has the DNA TGCAGCGTTGTATGGGATACGCAGTATTTT. Its translation: CSVVWDTQYF.

There are many counts of this clonotype. This chain connects TRBV7-9 to TRBJ2-5; 9 bases align to TRBD2. V lost 5 bases to trimming and J lost 3 bases; unmatched junction nucleotides: 7. This CDR3 has 15 amino acids. The germline gives CDR1 SEHNR, CDR2 FQNEAQ (reference sequence). CDR3 in amino acids: CASSQGPSGEETQYF. As DNA, the CDR3 is TGTGCCAGCAGCCAAGGGCCTAGCGGGGAAGAGACCCAGTACTTC.

This clonotype was counted many times. The chain combines TRBV29-1 with TRBJ2-2; D is unresolved. The CDR3 covers 12 residues. V was trimmed by 6 bases and J by 6 bases, leaving 11 bases between them. Per germline, CDR1 SQVTM and CDR2 ANQGSEA. Here the CDR3 DNA reads TGCAGCGTCGCGGATCAGGCCGGGGAGCTGTTTTTT. This sequence encodes CSVADQAGELFF.

This clonotype was seen ten or more times. The chain carries TRBV11-2 and TRBJ2-1; D is unresolved. V lost 5 bases to trimming and J lost 5 bases, with 10 bases between them. The CDR3 contains 13 residues. Looked up from germline, CDR1 is SGHAT and CDR2 is FQNNGV. The CDR3 bases are TGTGCCAGCAGCCAGGAACTTAACAATGAGCAGTTCTTC. Residues: CASSQELNNEQFF. The variable domain in full, with the rest retrieved from reference TRBV11-2 and TRBJ2-1, is EAGVAQSPRYKIIEKRQSVAFWCNPISGHATLYWYQQILGQGPKLLIQFQNNGVVDDSQLPKDRFSAERLKGVDSTLKIQPAKLEDSAVYLCASSQELNNEQFFGPGTRLTVL.

The V gene is TRBV18, the J gene TRBJ2-3; possibly TRBD2 for D (6 bases). Germline V CDR1 and CDR2: KGHSH, LQKENI. V was cut by 3 bases and J by 1 base, with 17 bases left in between. The CDR3 extends over 17 amino acids. CDR3 sequence: CASSPSGRTRGTDTQYF. The CDR3 DNA sequence: TGTGCCAGCTCACCGTCAGGGAGGACGAGAGGCACAGATACGCAGTATTTT.

This clonotype has ten or more counts. The chain carries TRBV7-9 and TRBJ2-7; D is unclear. Trimming took 6 bases from V and 5 from J, leaving 14 bases between them. This CDR3 comprises 13 residues. CDR1 and CDR2 from the germline V gene are SEHNR and FQNEAQ (reference sequence). In DNA form, the CDR3 reads TGTGCCAGCAGTTATCTGGGGTCGGACGAGCAGTACTTC. This encodes CASSYLGSDEQYF.

This clonotype was seen at least ten times. The chain recombines TRBV7-9 with TRBJ2-2; D is uncertain. The V and J ends lost 1 base and 5 bases respectively, with 8 bases between them. The CDR3 sequence is 14 residues long. Germline-derived CDR1 and CDR2 are SEHNR and FQNEAQ (reference sequence). This CDR3 reads CASSLGGWTGELFF. The CDR3, as DNA: TGTGCCAGCAGCTTAGGAGGATGGACCGGGGAGCTGTTTTTT.

For this clonotype: A much larger clone is a single base away; this may be a read error. The V and J genes are TRBV28 and TRBJ1-1; D unclear. The V end was cut by 3 bases, the J end by 5 bases, with 13 bases between. Germline values: CDR1 MDHEN, CDR2 SYDVKM. There are 14 residues in the CDR3. CDR3 protein: CASSLSSGWTEAFF. The CDR3, as DNA: TGTGCCAGCAGTTTGTCGTCAGGATGGACTGAAGCTTTCTTT.

In its sample, this clonotype was seen many times. The chain recombines TRBV5-1 with TRBJ1-3; D ambiguous. This CDR3 is built from 16 residues. The germline V and J ends were trimmed by 8 bases and 0 bases, with 18 bases remaining between them. From germline, CDR1 is SGHRS and CDR2 YFSETQ. The CDR3 protein is CARSRSRPSSGNTIYF. CDR3 nucleotide sequence: TGCGCCAGGTCTCGCAGCAGACCGAGCTCTGGAAACACCATATATTTT.

There are many counts of this clonotype. The chain is built from TRBV7-8 and TRBJ2-3; maybe TRBD2 (5 bases). Germline V gene sequence: CDR1 SGHVS, CDR2 FQNEAQ. Trimming removed 2 bases at V and 1 base at J, with 13 bases between. This CDR3 spans 16 amino acids. The CDR3 DNA is TGTGCCAGCAGCTTAACCCTAGCTTGGGGCACAGATACGCAGTATTTT. Its protein is CASSLTLAWGTDTQYF. The full variable domain, in which reference TRBV7-8 and TRBJ2-3 provide the parts outside the CDR3, is GAGVSQSPRYKVAKRGQDVALRCDPISGHVSLFWYQQALGQGPEFLTYFQNEAQLDKSGLPSDRFFAERPEGSVSTLKIQRTQQEDSAVYLCASSLTLAWGTDTQYFGPGTRLTVL.

This clonotype has ten or more counts. This chain joins TRBV4-1 and TRBJ2-3, with a tentative D call TRBD1 (5 bases). V was cut by 1 base and J by 2 bases, with 10 bases left in between. The CDR3 contains 15 residues. Germline V gene data show CDR1 as MGHRA and CDR2 as YSYEKL. Here the CDR3 DNA reads TGCGCCAGCAGCCAAGGCGACAGAACCACAGATACGCAGTATTTT. Protein sequence: CASSQGDRTTDTQYF.

This clonotype was seen repeatedly, ten times or more. The chain couples TRBV5-4 to TRBJ2-3; D perhaps matches TRBD2 (6 bases). This CDR3 is built from 16 residues. Germline V lookup: CDR1 SGHNT, CDR2 YYREEE (reference sequence). V dropped 2 bases and J dropped 0 bases, with 13 bases sitting between them. CDR3 bases: TGTGCCAGCAGCTTTAAGCGCGGGGATAGCACAGATACGCAGTATTTT. Its protein product is CASSFKRGDSTDTQYF.

The chain couples TRBV6-5 to TRBJ2-7, with D possibly being TRBD1 or TRBD2 (5 bases each). In germline, CDR1 is MNHEY, CDR2 SVGAGI. The ends were cut back, 5 bases at V and 3 bases at J, with 14 bases in the middle. The CDR3 sequence is 14 residues long. The CDR3 loop is CASSLTTGDYEQYF. In nucleotides, the CDR3 is TGTGCCAGCAGTCTGACTACAGGAGACTACGAGCAGTACTTC.

This clonotype has a count of ten or more. The junction and the germline gene differ at one end; a read error may be behind it. The DNA of the CDR3 is TGTGCCAGCAGTGTATGGACAGAAAAGAACACTGAAGCTTTCTTT. Its translation is CASSVWTEKNTEAFF. The chain is built from TRBV28 and TRBJ1-1; TRBD1 might be the D (6 bases). Germline CDR1 MDHEN, CDR2 SYDVKM. This CDR3 has 15 amino acids.

This clonotype was seen ten or more times. The genes are TRBV7-9 and TRBJ2-7, with D unresolved. V was trimmed by 5 bases and J by 7 bases, leaving 9 bases between them. This CDR3 region has 11 residues. Germline CDR1 SEHNR, CDR2 FQNEAQ (reference sequence). DNA for the CDR3: TGTGCCAGCAGCCGCCTGGGTGAGCAGTACTTC. It encodes CASSRLGEQYF.

The genes are TRBV7-9 and TRBJ2-7; maybe TRBD1 (5 bases). The V end was cut by 5 bases, the J end by 5 bases, with 16 bases between. This CDR3 spans 14 amino acids. Germline loops: CDR1 SEHNR, CDR2 FQNEAQ (reference sequence). The CDR3 DNA sequence: TGTGCCAGCAGCGCAGTTGGGGCGTCTCACGAGCAGTACTTC. This sequence encodes CASSAVGASHEQYF. Variable domain in full (rest from reference TRBV7-9 and TRBJ2-7): DTGVSQNPRHKITKRGQNVTFRCDPISEHNRLYWYRQTLGQGPEFLTYFQNEAQLEKSRLLSDRFSAERPKGSFSTLEIQRTEQGDSAMYLCASSAVGASHEQYFGPGTRLTVT.

In this sample, this clonotype turned up a few times. The chain recombines TRBV19 with TRBJ1-3, with 8 bases lining up with TRBD1. The CDR3 is made up of 17 amino acids. V lost 10 bases to trimming and J lost 0 bases; unmatched junction nucleotides: 14. Germline V gives CDR1 LNHDA, CDR2 SQIVND (reference sequence). CDR3 sequence: CATSRQGAILSGNTIYF. CDR3 nucleotides: TGTGCCACCAGCCGGCAGGGGGCGATTCTCTCTGGAAACACCATATATTTT.

About this clonotype itself: A much larger clone lies one base from this, so it may be a read error. The rearrangement links TRBV5-1 to TRBJ2-3; TRBD1 aligns across 9 bases. CDR3 length: 18 amino acids. Germline loops: CDR1 SGHRS, CDR2 YFSETQ. CDR3: CASSSSETGGITTGTQYF. CDR3 DNA: TGCGCCAGCAGCTCTAGTGAGACAGGGGGAATAACCACAGGTACGCAGTATTTT.

The table lists this clonotype with a few counts. J is TRBJ2-7 and V is TRBV18; 8 bases are shared with TRBD2. Trimming at V came to 6 bases and at J to 9 bases, leaving 10 bases not matched to a gene. Germline-derived CDR1 and CDR2 are KGHSH and LQKENI. The CDR3 contains 13 residues. CDR3 protein: CASSLDGGDGQYF. For the CDR3, the DNA is TGTGCCAGCTCCCTGGACGGGGGGGATGGGCAGTACTTC.

Notes on this clonotype: A much larger clone lies a single base off, so this may be a read error. The V call is TRBV30, the J call TRBJ2-1; D call uncertain. Germline-derived CDR1 and CDR2 are GTSNPN and SVGIG (reference sequence). Trimming removed 0 bases at V and 9 bases at J, with 6 bases between. CDR3 length equals 11 residues. The CDR3 protein is CAWSVPIEQFF. The CDR3 region has the DNA TGTGCCTGGAGTGTCCCTATTGAGCAGTTCTTC.

This sequence joins TRBV7-9 and TRBJ2-1, with 10 bases matching TRBD2. CDR1 is SEHNR, CDR2 FQNEAQ, per germline (reference sequence). The J segment lost 8 bases and the V segment lost 7 bases, leaving 11 bases of the junction unmatched. This CDR3 comprises 15 residues. The CDR3 DNA follows: TGTGCCAGCACCTCAGCGGGAGGGCCTGTTGATGAGCAGTTCTTC. Translated, it gives CASTSAGGPVDEQFF.

This clonotype appeared many times. V gene TRBV15 combines with J gene TRBJ2-2; no clear D gene. The CDR3 is 13 amino acids. Germline V gives CDR1 LNHNV, CDR2 YYDKDF (reference sequence). V was cut by 0 bases and J by 10 bases, with 9 bases left in between. The CDR3 region is CATSREQTQELFF. The DNA for the CDR3 is TGTGCCACCAGCAGAGAACAGACTCAGGAGCTGTTTTTT.